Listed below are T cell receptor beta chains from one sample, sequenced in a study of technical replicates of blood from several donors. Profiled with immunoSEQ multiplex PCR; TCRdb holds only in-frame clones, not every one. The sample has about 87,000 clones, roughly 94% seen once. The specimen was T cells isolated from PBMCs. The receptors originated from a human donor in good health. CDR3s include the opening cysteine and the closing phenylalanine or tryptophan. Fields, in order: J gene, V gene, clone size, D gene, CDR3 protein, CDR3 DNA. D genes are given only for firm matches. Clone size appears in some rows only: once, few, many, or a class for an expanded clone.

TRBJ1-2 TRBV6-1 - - CASSEAGLNSGYTF TGTGCCAGCAGTGAAGCCGGACTCAACAGTGGCTACACCTTC
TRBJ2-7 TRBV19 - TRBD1 CASSIFGTDSSYEQYF TGTGCCAGTAGTATTTTTGGGACAGACAGCTCCTACGAGCAGTACTTC
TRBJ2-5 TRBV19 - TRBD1 CASSRDRDLQETQYF TGTGCCAGTAGCCGGGACAGGGACCTACAAGAGACCCAGTACTTC
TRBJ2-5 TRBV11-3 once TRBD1 CASSSRTGRQETQYF TGTGCCAGCAGCTCCCGGACAGGGAGGCAAGAGACCCAGTACTTC
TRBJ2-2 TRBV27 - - CASSPGRDIGELFF TGTGCCAGCAGTCCAGGACGGGACATCGGGGAGCTGTTTTTT
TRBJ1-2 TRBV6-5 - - CASSRQADGYTF TGTGCCAGCAGTAGACAGGCTGATGGCTACACCTTC
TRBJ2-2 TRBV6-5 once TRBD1 CASSSDRVTNTGELFF TGTGCCAGCAGTTCCGACAGGGTGACGAACACCGGGGAGCTGTTTTTT
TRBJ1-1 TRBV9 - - CASSGRGQSNAEAFF TGTGCCAGCAGCGGAAGAGGACAGTCCAACGCTGAAGCTTTCTTT
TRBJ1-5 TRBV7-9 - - CASSFSPLARGEQPQHF TGTGCCAGCAGCTTTTCTCCCCTGGCCAGGGGCGAGCAGCCCCAGCATTTT
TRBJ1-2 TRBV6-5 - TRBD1 CASSSGTGLSGYTF TGTGCCAGCAGTTCCGGGACAGGCCTGAGTGGCTACACCTTC
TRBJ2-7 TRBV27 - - CASSLSKLGYEQYF TGTGCCAGCAGTTTATCGAAACTAGGCTACGAGCAGTACTTC
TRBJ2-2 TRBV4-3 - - CASSASIGQAGELFF TGCGCCAGCAGCGCCTCGATTGGCCAGGCCGGGGAGCTGTTTTTT
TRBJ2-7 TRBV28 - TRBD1 CASSPGQGLHEQYF TGTGCCAGCAGTCCGGGACAGGGTCTCCACGAGCAGTACTTC